The T cell receptor (beta chain) under discussion was sequenced for a study of siplizumab effects on memory and regulatory T cells (dated by TCRdb to about 2019). The study in broad terms: The study examined how the anti-CD2 antibody siplizumab affects alloreactive T-cell subsets in allogeneic mixed lymphocyte reactions built from human PBMCs.

What the research found in general, with its limitations: Sequences below about 10^-5 frequency were poorly captured, so only a minor fraction of alloreactive clones could be mapped to unstimulated subsets. Whether proliferating Tregs from siplizumab cultures actually had suppressive function was not functionally confirmed. Compared with memory T cells, unstimulated naive T cells appeared more diverse, and naive cells seemed to make a substantial contribution to the alloresponse. Roughly 75-95% of proliferating CD4+ or CD8+ clones could not be assigned a naive or memory phenotype. In reactions with siplizumab, an average of 68.8% of mappable alloreactive CD4+ clones were Treg-derived, compared with 26.9% in control reactions. The cumulative frequency of alloreactive sequences traceable to unstimulated CD4+ memory T cells was significantly reduced by siplizumab.

Library construction relied on the immunoSEQ multiplex PCR assay. Each sample had some 94,000 TCR templates assayed by the deep sequencing platform. Genomic DNA extracted from sorted T cells was the material used for TCRbeta CDR3 sequencing. The paper's processing steps were these. The R programming language was used for clonal analysis of the TCRbeta CDR3 data. Alloreactive CD4+ and CD8+ clones were defined by comparing unstimulated samples with post-reaction CFSE-low samples. Alloreactive CD4+ clones were assigned to regulatory or non-regulatory origin by matching sequences to sorted unstimulated Treg and non-Treg repertoires. Imported from immuneACCESS, the table was reduced by TCRdb to in-frame sequences with V and J called. These copies leave out some clones; in studies compared against another copy, an unresolved V gene accounts for under half, and the cause of the remainder is not known. That table is the source of V, J and clone size, and D and trimming were worked out from the DNA. For this sample the table gives 120,000 or so clones, of which roughly 92% were detected only once. 1% to 1.5% of the sample is held by the ten biggest clonotypes.

To note about this clone: Its binding antigen is unknown. Base qualities were left out, and no much larger clone turns up one base away.

In the germline V gene (reference sequence), CDR1 corresponds to SEHNR and CDR2 to FQNEAQ. The CDR3 sequence holds 13 residues, the cysteine and phenylalanine included. The only DNA kept is the CDR3, 39 bases in frame from the first base. V drops 4 bases and J drops 11 bases, leaving 17 bases in between. Sorted unstimulated T cells and proliferating T cells recovered from mixed lymphocyte reactions were subjected to TCRbeta CDR3 sequencing. Fresh whole blood from approximately ten HLA-typed healthy donors was used to isolate PBMCs. Input material: CD4+ T cells sorted from blood. The chain joins TRBV7-9 to TRBJ1-1; TRBD1 is a possible D gene, resting on 6 matching bases. The receptor was isolated from a human donor in good health. The CDR3 reads as follows: CASSSKGGKVAFF. Here is the DNA: TGTGCCAGCAGCTCAAAAGGGGGAAAGGTGGCTTTCTTT.